These 2 T cell receptor beta chains share one sample of origin, sequenced in a study of shared clonotypes between healthy human individuals. Profiling relied on immunoSEQ multiplex PCR, and the TCRdb table lists in-frame clones only, not all of them. The data show more than 550,000 clones, with 72% seen just once and roughly 1.8% held by the top ten. The sequenced sample consisted of memory CD4+ T cells sorted from blood. The sample's subset: CD45RA-negative fraction. The receptors stem from a woman in her twenties or thirties in good health.

The CDR3 nucleotides are TGTGCCAGCGCCCCCGGGGGAAGGGACACTGAAGCTTTCTTT. Translating gives CASAPGGRDTEAFF. J is TRBJ1-1 and V is TRBV2; a possible D gene is TRBD1 (5 bases). The CDR3 consists of 14 residues. Germline values: CDR1 SNHLY, CDR2 FYNNEI. V was shortened by 8 bases and J by 3 bases, with 16 bases between the two germline ends.

This chain links TRBV18 with TRBJ2-1; D is perhaps TRBD1 or TRBD2 (5 bases each). Trimming pared 5 bases from V and 3 bases from J, leaving 20 bases between. Germline CDR1 is KGHSH and CDR2 is LQKENI. This CDR3 is built from 17 residues. In DNA, the CDR3 is TGTGCCAGCTCAAAAATCGCCGGGACGATCCTCTACAATGAGCAGTTCTTC. Translating gives CASSKIAGTILYNEQFF.